The 20 T cell receptor beta chains reported below all come from one sample, sequenced in a study of cytomegalovirus exposure and HLA in healthy donors. This PCR relied on a set of 60 Vbeta primers and 13 Jbeta primers. Here immunoSEQ multiplex PCR was the method, and the copy in TCRdb shows in-frame clones only, minus some. The data hold around 120,000 clones, with about 78% observed a single time. The specimen sequenced was PBMCs. All receptors come from a woman in her thirties or forties in good health and CMV-seropositive.

The rearrangement links TRBV4-3 to TRBJ1-2; D gene ambiguous. V was pared by 4 bases and J by 2 bases, with 8 bases between. CDR3 length: 13 residues. From germline, CDR1 is LGHNA and CDR2 YSLEER. CDR3 DNA: TGCGCCAGCAGCCTAGGAGAGAACTATGGCTACACCTTC. Its protein product is CASSLGENYGYTF.

This sequence joins TRBV4-3 and TRBJ1-5; D not resolved. Germline CDR1 LGHNA, CDR2 YSLEER. The germline V and J ends were trimmed by 0 bases and 4 bases, with 10 bases remaining between them. This CDR3 contains 15 residues. Written as DNA, the CDR3 is TGCGCCAGCAGCCAAGACATTCGGTGGAATCAGCCCCAGCATTTT. This encodes CASSQDIRWNQPQHF.

This clone was seen a few times. The rearrangement uses TRBV10-3 and TRBJ1-4, with a tentative D call TRBD1 (6 bases). CDR3 size: 16 residues. Between the trimmed V and J ends, which lost 1 base and 0 bases, there was a span of 9 bases. Germline V lookup: CDR1 ENHRY, CDR2 SYGVKD. The CDR3 DNA sequence: TGTGCCATCAGTGAGTTACAGGGAGCAACTAATGAAAAACTGTTTTTT. The encoded protein is CAISELQGATNEKLFF.

CDR3 in amino acids: CASSWGRQPNEKLFF. Here the CDR3 DNA reads TGTGCCAGCAGCTGGGGGCGGCAGCCCAATGAAAAACTGTTTTTT. The genes are TRBV7-2 and TRBJ1-4; a weak D match, TRBD1 (6 bases). This CDR3 is 15 amino acids long. Germline V gives CDR1 SGHTA, CDR2 FQGNSA. V was pared by 4 bases and J by 5 bases, with 14 bases between.

The sample holds one count of this clone. This sequence joins TRBV29-1 and TRBJ2-7, with 14 nucleotides matching TRBD2. The V and J ends lost 7 bases and 2 bases, in that order; junction bases with no gene match: 13. The CDR3 totals 17 residues. Per germline, CDR1 SQVTM and CDR2 ANQGSEA. The CDR3 loop is CSALGGLAGASTYEQYF. In DNA, the CDR3 is TGCAGCGCCTTGGGGGGACTAGCGGGGGCCTCCACCTACGAGCAGTACTTC.

The chain couples TRBV27 to TRBJ2-5; the D is unclear. This CDR3 is built from 12 residues. Germline loops: CDR1 MNHEY, CDR2 SMNVEV (reference sequence). V shed 3 bases and J shed 6 bases, with 8 bases lying between them. In DNA, the CDR3 is TGTGCCAGCAGTTTCGTAAAAAAGACCCAGTACTTC. Its protein is CASSFVKKTQYF.

A single count supports this clone. CDR3 region: CASSIGTAADTQYF. The CDR3 nucleotides read TGTGCCAGCAGCATCGGGACAGCGGCAGATACGCAGTATTTT. The chain is built from TRBV11-2 and TRBJ2-3, with 7 bases identical to TRBD1. The V segment lost 5 bases and the J segment 4 bases; nucleotides outside the gene matches: 6. The germline gives CDR1 SGHAT, CDR2 FQNNGV. The CDR3 extends over 14 amino acids.

This clone was detected only a few times. The chain recombines TRBV2 with TRBJ2-2, with TRBD2 identical over 11 bases. The germline gives CDR1 SNHLY, CDR2 FYNNEI. CDR3 length: 14 amino acids. The junction had 5 bases not matched to a gene; V was cut back by 8 bases and J by 6 bases. CDR3 loop: CASGRLAGSGELFF. CDR3 nucleotide sequence: TGTGCCAGCGGGCGACTAGCGGGGTCCGGGGAGCTGTTTTTT.

The chain links TRBV16 to TRBJ1-1, with D maybe TRBD1 (6 bases). The CDR3 totals 16 residues. Trimming took off 1 base at V and 3 bases at J, with 15 bases between the two ends. Germline V gene lookup returns CDR1 KGHSY and CDR2 FQNENV. The CDR3 loop reads CASSQLVGAGDTEAFF. The DNA for the CDR3 is TGTGCCAGCAGCCAATTAGTAGGGGCAGGGGACACTGAAGCTTTCTTT.

CDR3 in amino acids: CATRGGGRTDTQYF. The CDR3 nucleotides read TGTGCCACCCGCGGGGGGGGCCGGACAGATACGCAGTATTTT. V gene TRBV5-4 combines with J gene TRBJ2-3, with 9 bases matching TRBD2. J was trimmed by 3 bases and V by 9 bases; bases with no gene match: 8. This CDR3 has 14 amino acids. The germline V gene encodes CDR1 SGHNT and CDR2 YYREEE (reference sequence).

The chain recombines TRBV11-2 with TRBJ2-1, with D unresolved. Germline V CDR1 and CDR2: SGHAT, FQNNGV. The CDR3 is 15 amino acids. V lost 0 bases, J lost 7 bases, and 13 bases lay in between. This chain's CDR3 is CASSLDRSQQNEQFF. In DNA, the CDR3 is TGTGCCAGCAGCTTAGATCGTTCACAGCAGAATGAGCAGTTCTTC.

This clone has only one observation. V is TRBV9 and J is TRBJ1-2; 7 bases align to TRBD1. The germline V gene has CDR1 SGDLS and CDR2 YYNGEE. Trimming took 3 bases from V and 0 from J; bases not matched to a gene: 5. The CDR3 is made up of 15 amino acids. The CDR3 is CASSATGTANYGYTF. The CDR3 region has the DNA TGTGCCAGCAGCGCTACCGGGACAGCTAACTATGGCTACACCTTC. Complete variable domain (other parts from reference TRBV9 and TRBJ1-2): DSGVTQTPKHLITATGQRVTLRCSPRSGDLSVYWYQQSLDQGLQFLIQYYNGEERAKGNILERFSAQQFPDLHSELNLSSLELGDSALYFCASSATGTANYGYTFGSGTRLTVV.

The CDR3 sequence is CASSLLAGETEAFF. The CDR3 coding sequence is TGCGCCAGCAGCTTGCTCGCGGGTGAGACTGAAGCTTTCTTT. The chain uses TRBV5-1 and TRBJ1-1; D remains unclear. Per germline, CDR1 SGHRS and CDR2 YFSETQ. Deletions cut 1 base from V and 5 bases from J, with 12 bases between. This CDR3 has 14 residues. Complete variable domain (other parts from reference TRBV5-1 and TRBJ1-1): KAGVTQTPRYLIKTRGQQVTLSCSPISGHRSVSWYQQTPGQGLQFLFEYFSETQRNKGNFPGRFSGRQFSNSRSEMNVSTLELGDSALYLCASSLLAGETEAFFGQGTRLTVV.

The chain is built from TRBV10-3 and TRBJ2-7; 7 bases are shared with TRBD1. This CDR3 is 14 amino acids long. The V gene's germline CDR1 is ENHRY and CDR2 SYGVKD. V shed 2 bases, J shed 5 bases, and the junction held 6 bases outside the gene matches. The CDR3 DNA is TGTGCCATCAGTGAGACGGGACAGTTGGACGAGCAGTACTTC. Protein product: CAISETGQLDEQYF.

This rearrangement joins TRBV19 to TRBJ1-1, with TRBD1 matching over 9 bases. CDR3 length: 16 amino acids. The junction had 11 bases not matched to a gene; V was cut back by 3 bases and J by 6 bases. Germline CDR1 LNHDA, CDR2 SQIVND (reference sequence). CDR3 in amino acids: CASSIAKQGALSEAFF. The CDR3 region has the DNA TGTGCCAGTAGTATCGCGAAACAGGGGGCGCTTTCTGAAGCTTTCTTT.

This rearrangement joins TRBV6-6 to TRBJ1-2, with 7 bases that match TRBD1. Per the germline V gene, CDR1 is MNHNY and CDR2 is SVGAGI (reference sequence). The CDR3 is 15 residues long. With V trimmed by 3 bases and J by 2 bases, 6 bases remained unmatched. This chain's CDR3 is CASSYAGQVNYGYTF. CDR3 bases: TGTGCCAGCAGTTATGCCGGACAGGTCAACTATGGCTACACCTTC.

The chain couples TRBV5-1 to TRBJ1-1; 7 bases line up with TRBD1. Germline V gene lookup returns CDR1 SGHRS and CDR2 YFSETQ. The V gene end was trimmed by 0 bases and the J gene end by 10 bases; junction bases not matched to a gene: 9. This CDR3 comprises 14 residues. This CDR3 reads CASSLEGATERAFF. CDR3 sequence (DNA): TGCGCCAGCAGCTTGGAGGGGGCAACAGAAAGAGCTTTCTTT. Variable domain in full (rest from reference TRBV5-1 and TRBJ1-1): KAGVTQTPRYLIKTRGQQVTLSCSPISGHRSVSWYQQTPGQGLQFLFEYFSETQRNKGNFPGRFSGRQFSNSRSEMNVSTLELGDSALYLCASSLEGATERAFFGQGTRLTVV.

The J gene is TRBJ1-4, the V gene TRBV25-1; 8 nucleotides align to TRBD1. V shed 6 bases, J shed 6 bases, and the junction held 6 bases outside the gene matches. CDR1 and CDR2 (germline): MGHDK, SYGVNS. The CDR3 loop spans 14 amino acids. CDR3 sequence reads: CASSRQGSDEKLFF. DNA of the CDR3: TGTGCCAGCAGCCGACAGGGGTCAGATGAAAAACTGTTTTTT.

V and J are TRBV19 and TRBJ1-4; D ambiguous. Trimming removed 6 bases from V and 6 bases from J, with 14 bases in between. Germline loops: CDR1 LNHDA, CDR2 SQIVND (reference sequence). This CDR3 contains 14 residues. CDR3 nucleotides: TGTGCCAGTAGCCACGCGGGGATCGATGAAAAACTGTTTTTT. Protein product: CASSHAGIDEKLFF.

The V gene is TRBV19, the J gene TRBJ1-2, with D perhaps matching TRBD1 (5 bases). The length of the CDR3 is 13 residues. V lost 5 bases to trimming and J lost 5 bases, with 12 bases between them. CDR1 is LNHDA and CDR2 is SQIVND in the germline V gene (reference sequence). CDR3 loop: CASSSQGSYGYTF. The DNA for the CDR3 is TGTGCCAGTAGTTCCCAGGGCTCATATGGCTACACCTTC. Looking up the rest from reference TRBV19 and TRBJ1-2 gives the full variable domain: DGGITQSPKYLFRKEGQNVTLSCEQNLNHDAMYWYRQDPGQGLRLIYYSQIVNDFQKGDIAEGYSVSREKKESFPLTVTSAQKNPTAFYLCASSSQGSYGYTFGSGTRLTVV.